This note documents a single TCR beta chain sequence. This clone's antigen is unknown. No base quality information exists; no much larger clone differs at one position. This sample was included in a study of cytomegalovirus exposure and HLA in healthy donors (dated by TCRdb to 2017 to 2019). Regarding the research as a whole: An earlier analysis of about 530 of the donors reported over 250 Gb of sequence data and 117 million unique TCR beta sequences obtained from roughly 170 million T cells. The number of donors typed differed by locus, with about 629-630 for A, B, C, DRB1 and DQB1, roughly 520 for DQA1, nearly 610 for DPA1, and some 440 for DPB1. Approximately 300 gigabases of sequencing data and around 85 million unique TCR sequences made up an early release that covered about 640 HLA-typed donors. In a later genetic analysis, genome-wide SNP genotypes for about 55% of the 666 donors were used, and that subset was treated as a discovery cohort. Of the approximately 400 genotyped donors, about 80% fell in the genetic ancestry cluster associated with self-reported Caucasian donors. To decide whether each TCR beta V gene segment behaved as functional or pseudogenic, an earlier analysis of some 600 of the donors relied on high-throughput TCR beta sequencing. To predict cytomegalovirus infection status, the study combined high-throughput TCR immunosequencing, statistical association of individual TCRs with disease status, and machine learning. The study aimed to test whether cataloging public T cell receptors could reveal signatures of past pathogen exposure. Class I and class II HLA loci were covered by the typing at four-digit resolution. On average, 235,054 unique TCR beta nucleotide sequences were sequenced per donor among 398 genotyped donors of the cohort, with 15% to 20% of those sequences being non-productive. Using immunosequencing, the study profiled T cell repertoires from approximately 700 subjects and related those repertoires to cytomegalovirus serostatus. Rather than drawing on any new phenotypic data, the later analysis identified candidate immune exposures from TCR beta sequences and the way those sequences occurred across donors. Donor age, sex, ethnicity and CMV serostatus were compiled alongside the repertoire data. To study patterns of TCR occurrence, a later analysis re-analyzed previously published TCR beta repertoires from 700 or so donors and added high-resolution HLA genotyping. About five DR-DQ haplotypes were treated as single units for association and clustering because of strong linkage in the cohort. All discovery cohort repertoires had been generated using a single sequencing platform. A separate validation cohort of 100 to 150 different subjects was used in addition to the roughly 640-subject first cohort.

Summary of the overall study and its limitations: CMV serostatus was the only immune exposure information available for the cohort. A group of highly shared sequence variants was considered likely to be a technical artifact of the sequencing pipeline. Correlated functional status among segregating V segments might reflect linkage disequilibrium, but an unknown experimental factor could not be ruled out. Most CMV-associated TCR beta chains appeared to be HLA-restricted in a later analysis, and the HLA associations seemed to be driven largely by CMV exposure. HLA typing was unavailable for some donors at each locus, so association tests used only the typed subset. This cohort had only TCR beta chains sequenced, and the lack of alpha or paired-chain data limited which features could be detected. A further reported finding was that TCR beta sequences accurately predicted the HLA-A and HLA-B alleles for most subjects in the first cohort. Because counts were too low, 15 to 20 rarely observed V segments, including chromosome 9 orphons, were excluded from the earlier analysis of 587 of the donors. A later genetic analysis reported fewer N-insertions in productive TCRs among donors in an Asian-associated ancestry cluster than the roughly 700-donor mean. Presence/absence analyses assumed roughly uniform sequencing depth across donors, an assumption that may not hold. A later analysis found that HLA-associated TCR beta chains were more clonally expanded and had lower generation probabilities than equally common non-associated chains. Broadly in line with IMGT annotations, most TCR beta V segments showed up in productive rearrangements about 90% or about 30% of the time in an earlier analysis of several hundred of the donors. The study listed 150 to 200 TCR beta chains as associated with cytomegalovirus. V-gene and J-gene trimming of TCR beta chains was associated with a missense DCLRE1C variant in a later genetic analysis, and the association was replicated in an independent cohort. Most TCR sequences were seen in very few donors, while some public TCRs were found in many individuals. A later analysis found that TCR association rates varied across HLA loci, with DRB1 alleles showing the most associated TCRs and HLA-C alleles the fewest. Some IMGT-functional V segments, including TRBV6-2 and TRBV6-3, could not be distinguished by the 87-base-pair reads and were therefore excluded. A later analysis associated 17,000 or so TCR beta sequences with specific HLA alleles at a false discovery rate of 0.05. It was suggested by the authors that the approach could potentially be generalized to other disease states and immunological phenotypes. Assigning TCR associations to individual alleles was difficult when HLA alleles, especially DR and DQ, strongly co-occurred. According to a later analysis, parvovirus B19, influenza, CMV and Epstein-Barr virus appeared linked to several top co-occurrence clusters. In both the original and validation cohorts, the classifier was reported to diagnose cytomegalovirus status with high specificity and sensitivity. In vitro tests confirmed that a few of the cytomegalovirus-associated TCR beta chains recognize cytomegalovirus antigens.

The cohort was made up of roughly 670 healthy bone marrow donors. At the time of sampling, every cohort member was nominally healthy, though immune exposures that went unrecorded were likely present. The donor was CMV seronegative and was included in the group of 352 seronegative cohort members. A peripheral blood sample was collected from each donor, and TCR beta sequencing was performed on peripheral blood mononuclear cells. The Qiagen DNeasy Blood Extraction Kit was used to extract genomic DNA from the blood cell samples. The library was made by the immunoSEQ multiplex PCR assay. For the multiplex PCR, a mixture combining 60 forward primers for TCR Vbeta segments and 13 reverse primers for TCR Jbeta segments was used. The CDR3 region of rearranged TCR beta genes was amplified from genomic DNA by a multiplex PCR assay. The Illumina HiSeq System was used to sequence the amplified TCR beta libraries as 87-base-pair reads. The paper's processing steps were these. A later analysis counted tens of millions of unique TCR beta chains across the 666 repertoires, and approximately 11 million of these chains were shared by at least two donors. Raw reads were error-corrected and collapsed into unique sequences with a nearest-neighbor algorithm that merged closely related sequences to remove PCR and sequencing errors. To assign V, D and J gene segments, CDR3 sequences were aligned to IMGT reference sequences. For a sequence to be retained, a match of at least six nucleotides was required to both a V gene segment and a J gene segment. A rearrangement was called productive if the CDR3 had no stop codons and remained in frame with V and J, and every other rearrangement was called non-productive. CDR3 was defined according to IMGT convention as the region running from the second conserved V-encoded cysteine to the conserved J-encoded phenylalanine. In an earlier analysis of around 640 of the donors, sequences lacking an unambiguous match to a single V gene segment were excluded. An earlier analysis of 500 to 700 of the donors classified V segments as functional when productive rearrangements were above 56.7% and as segregating when the standard deviation between donors was above 5%. A statistical classification framework was built to diagnose cytomegalovirus status from the catalog of TCR beta chain sequences. In a later analysis, TCR nucleotide sequences were compared against IMGT/GENE-DB human TR gene sequences so that V and J genes could be assigned. Using the TCRdist pipeline, a later analysis assigned CDR3 sequences along with most-parsimonious VDJ recombination scenarios. In a later analysis, every TCR beta chain was defined by the combination of its CDR3 amino acid sequence and its V-gene family, and reads without a unique V-gene family were dropped. As a way to deal with suspected cross-contamination and a sequencing artifact, a later analysis dropped 592 nucleotide sequences that were highly shared and had low generation probability. In a later analysis, a clonal expansion index was calculated for each public chain from normalized within-repertoire ranks of inferred template counts. In a later analysis, generation probabilities were computed with a VDJ recombination model fitted to out-of-frame rearrangements, and the resulting probabilities were checked against IGoR. In a later analysis, hypergeometric tests were used to score TCR-TCR, TCR-HLA and TCR-CMV co-occurrence, with a repertoire-size bias correction applied to TCR pairs. In a later analysis, false discovery rates were estimated by permuting HLA or CMV assignments 20 times. A later analysis grouped co-occurring TCRs with DBSCAN, adding TCRdist sequence similarity when clustering within HLA-allele-positive subsets. For co-occurrence clustering, repertoires with fewer than 30,000 or more than 120,000 public chains were excluded, along with roughly five repertoires with anomalous nucleotide sharing. TCRdb carries this immuneACCESS record with in-frame sequences only. Its versions omit some clonotypes, under half of them owing to an unresolved V gene in the studies checked, with the rest unexplained. The DNA gave D and trimming, while V, J and clone size come from that table. This sample has approximately 220,000 clones in its table, and 65% to 80% of those were observed once. Around 15% of the sample goes to the ten largest clones.

Including the terminal cysteine and phenylalanine, the CDR3 comprises 16 residues. Of the read, only the CDR3 DNA is kept; its 48 bases are in frame from base 1. Trimming leaves V shorter by 3 bases and J shorter by 5 bases, with the junction holding 10 bases beyond the gene matches. The germline V gene gives CDR1 as MGHRA and CDR2 as YSYEKL. In this chain, TRBV4-1 is recombined with TRBJ2-3, and TRBD2 aligns with 8 junction nucleotides. This TCR was recovered from a man in his forties in good health and CMV-seronegative. Sequencing input: PBMCs. The sequence in DNA is TGCGCCAGCAGCCACCATCCTCGGGAGGGTGGAGATACGCAGTATTTT. It codes for CASSHHPREGGDTQYF.